This TCR beta chain was identified in a study of blood T cell repertoires in COVID-19. Turning to the study itself: Sites in the United States, Italy and Spain provided acute and convalescent COVID-19 samples. From T cells, B-cell-depleted T cells, or PBMCs came the material, which was cDNA or gDNA.

The J segment lost 0 bases and the V segment lost 10 bases, leaving 5 bases of the junction unmatched. CDR1 MNHEY and CDR2 SVGAGI come from the germline V gene. The CDR3 sequence is 15 residues long. Many counts were recorded for this clone. Only in-frame clones appear in the TCRdb table, and some are missing; sequencing was by immunoSEQ multiplex PCR. The data hold under 300,000 clones, with approximately 90% observed a single time. This TCR was sampled from a woman in her thirties with acute COVID-19. V usage is TRBV6-5 and J usage is TRBJ2-6; TRBD1 matches 8 bases. What was sequenced was PBMCs or T cells enriched from blood (not recorded which). CDR3: CATRQGFSGANVLTF. The CDR3 bases are TGTGCCACGCGACAGGGGTTCTCTGGGGCCAACGTCCTGACTTTC.